The rows below give T cell receptor beta chains drawn from one sample of a study of T cell responses to AZD1222 COVID-19 vaccine. This table comes from immunoSEQ multiplex PCR, and its TCRdb copy is limited to in-frame clones, with some not included. The sample lists some 250,000 clones, approximately 94% occurring once. The sequences come from peripheral blood, collected 28 days after the second AZD1222 dose. The receptor set was obtained from an adult who received the AZD1222 COVID-19 vaccine. CDR3s include the opening cysteine and the closing phenylalanine or tryptophan. A D gene is named only where the DNA matches it firmly. Clone size appears in some rows only: once, few, many, or a class for an expanded clone.

clone_size,d_call,j_call,v_call,cdr3_nt,cdr3_aa
.,TRBD1,TRBJ1-3,TRBV29-1,TGCAGCGTCGGACAGGGCCCAAACACCATATATTTT,CSVGQGPNTIYF
.,.,TRBJ1-3,TRBV7-9,TGTGCCAGCAGCCACCGGGACACTTCGTATGGAAACACCATATATTTT,CASSHRDTSYGNTIYF
.,.,TRBJ2-7,TRBV3-1/TRBV3-2,TGTGCCAGCAGCCACCTCGGATCAGGGCCTCCCTTGTACGAGCAGTACTTC,CASSHLGSGPPLYEQYF
.,TRBD1,TRBJ1-4,TRBV28,TGTGCCAGCAGTTTCCAGGGGGCGGTGACTAATGAAAAACTGTTTTTT,CASSFQGAVTNEKLFF
.,.,TRBJ2-7,TRBV10-3,TGTGCCATCAGTGAGTGGCAGGGCTCCTACGAGCAGTACTTC,CAISEWQGSYEQYF
once,.,TRBJ2-3,TRBV10-3,TGTGCCATCAGTGAGTCGGTAAGAGGGGGCACAGATACGCAGTATTTT,CAISESVRGGTDTQYF
.,.,TRBJ2-6,TRBV9,TGTGCCAGCAGCGTAGAAGGGGCTGGGGCCAACGTCCTGACTTTC,CASSVEGAGANVLTF
.,.,TRBJ1-1,TRBV9,TGTGCCAGCAGCGTAGTACTCGCGACTGAAGCTTTCTTT,CASSVVLATEAFF
.,TRBD1,TRBJ1-5,TRBV5-1,TGCGCCAGCAGCAAAGGACAGGGGGGAACTCCCCAGCATTTT,CASSKGQGGTPQHF
.,.,TRBJ2-7,TRBV5-1,TGCGCCAGCAGCCTATTGGGCTGGGGGGCAGACGAGCAGTACTTC,CASSLLGWGADEQYF
.,TRBD2,TRBJ2-3,TRBV24-1,TGTGCCACCAGTGATTCTCGACTAGCATATGCCACAGATACGCAGTATTTT,CATSDSRLAYATDTQYF
.,TRBD1,TRBJ1-6,TRBV28,TGTGCCAGCCTCCGGGACAGGGGATCCCTCCACTTT,CASLRDRGSLHF
.,.,TRBJ1-1,TRBV11-2,TGTGCCAGCAGCTATTCAAACACTGAAGCTTTCTTT,CASSYSNTEAFF
.,.,TRBJ2-7,TRBV5-1,TGCGCCAGCAGCTTGCGGACGTTCAGCTCCTACGAGCAGTACTTC,CASSLRTFSSYEQYF
.,.,TRBJ1-2,TRBV28,TGTGCCAGCAGTTTGGTGCACCTCTATGGCTACACCTTC,CASSLVHLYGYTF
.,.,TRBJ1-6,TRBV7-8,TGTGCCAGCAGCGCCCGCCCCATAAGCTCCTATAATTCACCCCTCCACTTT,CASSARPISSYNSPLHF
once,TRBD1,TRBJ2-5,TRBV6-5,TGTGCCAGCGGACAGGGCGCAGAGACCCAGTACTTC,CASGQGAETQYF
.,.,TRBJ1-6,TRBV2,TGTGCCAGCAGTGAAGGAGGGGAGGTCTATAATTCACCCCTCCACTTT,CASSEGGEVYNSPLHF
.,.,TRBJ2-2,TRBV7-3,TGTGCCAGCAGCGCGCAGAGCACCGGGGAGCTGTTTTTT,CASSAQSTGELFF
few,.,TRBJ1-1,TRBV6-5,TGTGCCAGCAGGCGGATGAACACTGAAGCTTTCTTT,CASRRMNTEAFF
.,.,TRBJ2-5,TRBV5-5,TGTGCCAGCAGCTTGGACAGGGCCCCACAAGAGACCCAGTACTTC,CASSLDRAPQETQYF
.,.,TRBJ2-2,TRBV28,TGTGCCAGCAGTTTTGGGCGGGGGCCCACCGGGGAGCTGTTTTTT,CASSFGRGPTGELFF
.,.,TRBJ1-1,TRBV4-2,TGTGCCAGCAGCCAAGAAGTGGTGGCAGGGAACACTGAAGCTTTCTTT,CASSQEVVAGNTEAFF
once,TRBD2,TRBJ2-4,TRBV4-2,TGTGCCAGCAGCCAAGATCCAGCGGGAGGCGGAAACATTCAGTACTTC,CASSQDPAGGGNIQYF
.,.,TRBJ1-2,TRBV28,TGTGCCAGCAGTTTCCCAGGGCCATATGGCTACACCTTC,CASSFPGPYGYTF
.,TRBD1,TRBJ1-1,TRBV16,TGTGCCAGCAGCCAATTCCAGGGGGCAATGAACACTGAAGCTTTCTTT,CASSQFQGAMNTEAFF
.,TRBD1,TRBJ1-5,TRBV15,TGTGCCACCAGCCTGGTTGGAAGGGGGCAGGGGAATCAGCCCCAGCATTTT,CATSLVGRGQGNQPQHF
.,TRBD1,TRBJ2-5,TRBV4-1,TGCGCCAGCAGCCAAGATAGTTCGGTCAGGGGGTTTCGAGAGACCCAGTACTTC,CASSQDSSVRGFRETQYF
.,TRBD1,TRBJ2-4,TRBV5-1,TGCGCCAGCAGCGAATACAGGGGGCTCGCCGACATTCAGTACTTC,CASSEYRGLADIQYF
.,.,TRBJ2-1,TRBV27,TGTGCCAGCAGTCCTCGGGGGTTGAGAGGTGATGAGCAGTTCTTC,CASSPRGLRGDEQFF
once,.,TRBJ2-3,TRBV19,TGTGCCAGTAGCCTTTTTTATCCAGATACGCAGTATTTT,CASSLFYPDTQYF
.,.,TRBJ2-3,TRBV5-8,TGTGCCAGCGCTCCCCGCACAGATACGCAGTATTTT,CASAPRTDTQYF
.,.,TRBJ2-7,TRBV10-3,TGTGCCATCAGTCCCGACAGTCCCAAACCCTACGAGCAGTACTTC,CAISPDSPKPYEQYF
.,.,TRBJ1-1,TRBV3-1/TRBV3-2,TGTGCCAGCAGCCAAGCAGGGCACGGGACTGAAGCTTTCTTT,CASSQAGHGTEAFF
.,.,TRBJ1-4,TRBV6-5,TGTGCCAGCAGTTACAGGGAAGGAGAAAAACTGTTTTTT,CASSYREGEKLFF
once,.,TRBJ2-7,TRBV6-2/TRBV6-3,TGTGCCAGCAGCCCAGCGCGCGAGCAGTACTTC,CASSPAREQYF
once,.,TRBJ1-1,TRBV5-8,TGTGCCAGCAGCTTGCCCTGGACTGAAGCTTTCTTT,CASSLPWTEAFF
.,.,TRBJ1-1,TRBV15,TGTGCCACCAGCAGAGATTCAAACCGGGACAAAGCTTTCTTT,CATSRDSNRDKAFF
.,TRBD2,TRBJ2-3,TRBV5-4,TGTGCCAGCAGTGCCACTAGCGGGGGGCCAGATACGCAGTATTTT,CASSATSGGPDTQYF
.,.,TRBJ2-3,TRBV9,TGTGCCAGCAGCGAGGCAGCCACAGATACGCAGTATTTT,CASSEAATDTQYF
.,TRBD2,TRBJ2-7,TRBV28,TGTGCCACCCTAGCGGACTCCTACGAGCAGTACTTC,CATLADSYEQYF
.,TRBD2,TRBJ2-3,TRBV28,TGTGCCAGCAGTTCCATGCTGGGGGGGGCAGATACGCAGTATTTT,CASSSMLGGADTQYF
.,.,TRBJ1-2,TRBV30,TGTGCCTGGAGTGTACGGGGGGACTATGGCTACACCTTC,CAWSVRGDYGYTF